This TCR beta chain is from a study of response to subunit inactivated influenza vaccine. Study conclusions and caveats: Authors proposed each seasonal influenza vaccination draws in few new T cells.

TCRdb analysed the RT-PCR reads with MiXCR anew, one entry per CDR3 protein. The sample gives more than 400,000 distinct CDR3 sequences, roughly 7.9% of which show up once; roughly 14% is in the top ten. Turning to this clonotype: Its antigen is as yet unknown.

Looked up from germline, CDR1 is SEHNR and CDR2 is FQNEAQ (reference sequence). This CDR3 is 15 amino acids long. The V end was cut by 5 bases, the J end by 4 bases, with 18 bases between. This sequence joins TRBV7-9 and TRBJ2-7; D unclear. This receptor was identified in a man aged 50-75 years who received an inactivated influenza vaccine. The sequenced sample was PBMCs from blood, obtained 23 months after vaccination. CDR3 DNA: TGTGCCAGCAGCCGCCAGACGCGATTATCATACGAGCAGTACTTC. It codes for CASSRQTRLSYEQYF.